Presented here are 8 T cell receptor beta chains from one specimen sequenced in a study of blood T cell repertoires in COVID-19. Only in-frame clones appear in the TCRdb table, and some are missing; sequencing was by immunoSEQ multiplex PCR. The table records about 220,000 clones, around 86% of them present only once. Material: peripheral blood. Every receptor here comes from a woman in her sixties or seventies with COVID-19, enrolled during active disease.

The chain carries TRBV12-2 and TRBJ2-1; the D call TRBD2 from the table was never checked on the DNA. TRBV12-2 counts as a pseudogene. CDR3 size: 14 residues. CDR3 sequence (DNA): TGTGCAAGTCGCTTCATCCGGGGTTACAATGAGCAGTTCTTC. Encoded protein: CASRFIRGYNEQFF.

This clone was seen once. This chain links TRBV7-2 with TRBJ2-2; TRBD1 matches 10 bases. J lost 3 bases, V lost 5 bases, and 3 bases had no gene match. The germline gives CDR1 SGHTA, CDR2 FQGNSA. The CDR3 has 15 residues. CDR3: CASSVDRGHTGELFF. The DNA for the CDR3 is TGTGCCAGCAGCGTTGACAGGGGGCACACCGGGGAGCTGTTTTTT.

This clone showed up just once. The chain links TRBV7-2 to TRBJ2-3; TRBD1 matches 7 bases. CDR1 is SGHTA and CDR2 is FQGNSA in the germline V gene. The trim removed 6 bases at V and 6 bases at J, leaving 15 bases unmatched. The CDR3 is made up of 16 amino acids. This CDR3 is CASSYTGDAFRDTQYF. DNA of the CDR3: TGTGCCAGCAGTTATACAGGGGACGCGTTTCGGGATACGCAGTATTTT.

This CDR3 reads CASKKQGDTEAFF. CDR3 nucleotides: TGTGCCAGTAAAAAACAGGGAGACACTGAAGCTTTCTTT. The rearrangement uses TRBV7-2 and TRBJ1-1; the D gene is possibly TRBD1 (6 bases). Trimming shortened V by 9 bases and J by 3 bases, and 14 bases separated the two germline ends. This CDR3 is 13 amino acids long. The germline V gene has CDR1 SGHTA and CDR2 FQGNSA.

This clone was found once. The J gene is TRBJ2-1, the V gene TRBV24-1; 13 nucleotides agree with TRBD2. The CDR3 contains 18 residues. The V and J ends lost 3 bases and 8 bases, in that order; junction bases with no gene match: 12. Germline CDR1 reads KGHDR; CDR2 reads SFDVKD. CDR3 sequence (DNA): TGTGCCACCAGTGATCCCGGACTAGCGGGAGAAACAGCCGATGAGCAGTTCTTC. Its protein is CATSDPGLAGETADEQFF.

The J gene is TRBJ1-4, the V gene TRBV11-3; no firm D call. Trimming removed 9 bases from V and 7 bases from J, with 9 bases in between. This CDR3 comprises 11 residues. Germline V gene lookup returns CDR1 SGHNT and CDR2 YENEEA. CDR3 coding DNA: TGTGCCAGGGCGGGGTCTGAAAAACTGTTTTTT. It translates to CARAGSEKLFF.

This clone has a handful of counts. V is TRBV28 and J is TRBJ1-2, with TRBD1 matching over 10 bases. The V and J ends lost 6 bases and 9 bases, in that order; junction bases with no gene match: 13. Germline V lookup: CDR1 MDHEN, CDR2 SYDVKM. The CDR3 loop spans 15 amino acids. The CDR3 nucleotides are TGTGCCAGCAGCCCAGCCCTCGGGACAGGGGATAGCTACACCTTC. This encodes CASSPALGTGDSYTF.

CDR3 loop: CATSRDIGIGELFF. The CDR3 DNA reads TGTGCCACCAGCCGGGACATTGGGATCGGGGAGCTGTTTTTT. V usage is TRBV24-1 and J usage is TRBJ2-2, with a weak D call TRBD1 (6 bases). V was pared by 7 bases and J by 7 bases, with 15 bases between. CDR1 and CDR2 from the germline V gene are KGHDR and SFDVKD. This CDR3 spans 14 amino acids.